This paragraph reports one TCR beta chain. In its sample, this clone was seen a few times. The specificity of this receptor is unknown. It has no much larger one-base neighbor in the sample; base qualities were not kept. Library generation was performed with the immunoSEQ multiplex PCR assay. The TCRbeta CDR3 region and neighboring sequences were amplified from pancreatic genomic DNA and then sequenced. Concerning the study's data processing: Repertoire diversity was assessed as a mean normalized Shannon-Wiener index, and productive clonality and productive rearrangement counts were also measured. The nonparametric Mann-Whitney U test was used to compare repertoire metrics between the control and chronic pancreatitis groups. A shared clonotype was defined as a CDR3beta sequence with the same amino acid composition and length across subjects. TCRdb limited this immuneACCESS table to in-frame rearrangements with V and J called. A share of clones is missing; checked studies link under half to unresolved V genes, and the rest is unexplained. V and J calls and clone size come straight from that table; D and trimming were deduced from the DNA. Across this sample there are about 520 clones, with roughly 63% seen only once. The ten top clones hold roughly two fifths of the sample.

From the cysteine up to the phenylalanine, the CDR3 has a length of 15 residues. Only the CDR3 DNA is retained, 45 bases long and in frame from the first base. V loses 6 bases at its end and J loses 3 bases; junction bases beyond the gene matches: 10. The germline V gene yields MNHEY for CDR1 and SVGEGT for CDR2. Control pancreas tissue was obtained from deceased organ donors without known pancreatic disease and went through the same islet isolation procedure as patient tissue. For TCRbeta sequencing, genomic DNA was extracted directly from bulk pancreas tissue, without T cell sorting. Pancreas tissues from patients and organ donors were collected consecutively at two US centers. The data were taken from a study of immune characteristics of hereditary and idiopathic chronic pancreatitis. Study-level background: Local immune cells and TCRbeta repertoires in the pancreas were profiled in this study for hereditary and idiopathic chronic pancreatitis, with control organ donor pancreases used for comparison. The gDNA-based approach was selected because minimal in vitro experimental manipulation of pancreas-infiltrating T cells was involved. In total, roughly five control pancreases, roughly seven hereditary chronic pancreatitis pancreases and roughly six idiopathic chronic pancreatitis pancreases underwent TCRbeta sequencing.

The paper as a whole reports these results and caveats: Both chronic pancreatitis groups showed significantly increased TCRbeta repertoire diversity and reduced clonality versus controls. Vbeta-Jbeta gene family usage, including TRBV10, TRBV19, TRBV23 and TRBV5, differed between hereditary and idiopathic chronic pancreatitis. Chronic pancreatitis caused by alcohol use was excluded from the study.

This sequence originates from a human donor who was a deceased organ donor serving as a healthy control. The rearranged segments are TRBV6-2 or TRBV6-3 and TRBJ2-7; 8 central bases correspond to TRBD1. The sequenced sample was pancreas tissue. The DNA is as follows: TGTGCCAGCAGCTGGCTCGACAGGGGAAACTACGAGCAGTACTTC. This sequence encodes CASSWLDRGNYEQYF.